The 3 T cell receptor beta chains below were found in one sample sequenced in a study of blood T cell repertoires in COVID-19. Some clones are missing from TCRdb's copy, which holds only in-frame ones; the method was immunoSEQ multiplex PCR. The table includes 130,000 or so clones, 60% to 85% detected once. Sequenced input: peripheral blood. These receptors were collected from a man over 45 with acute or convalescent COVID-19.

CDR3 sequence (DNA): TGTGCCTGGGGAATAAGAATCCCGGGACACCTAACTAACTATGGCTACACCTTC. Translation gives CAWGIRIPGHLTNYGYTF. The chain recombines TRBV30 with TRBJ1-2; D perhaps matches TRBD1 (6 bases). CDR3 size: 18 residues. V shed 5 bases and J shed 0 bases, with 25 bases lying between them. The germline CDR1 and CDR2 sequences are GTSNPN and SVGIG (reference sequence).

The chain has TRBV2 and TRBJ1-2, with a weak D call TRBD1 (6 bases). This CDR3 contains 14 residues. The germline V gene has CDR1 SNHLY and CDR2 FYNNEI. Trimming pared 4 bases from V and 1 base from J, leaving 10 bases between. The CDR3 here is CASSVGGLNYGYTF. The CDR3, as DNA: TGTGCCAGCAGTGTGGGGGGGCTTAACTATGGCTACACCTTC.

This chain uses TRBV19 with TRBJ2-1, with 9 bases identical to TRBD1. The CDR3 totals 13 residues. The germline gives CDR1 LNHDA, CDR2 SQIVND (reference sequence). The trim removed 5 bases at V and 6 bases at J, leaving 2 bases unmatched. The CDR3: CASSPTGGNEQFF. Here the CDR3 DNA reads TGTGCCAGTAGTCCGACAGGGGGCAATGAGCAGTTCTTC.